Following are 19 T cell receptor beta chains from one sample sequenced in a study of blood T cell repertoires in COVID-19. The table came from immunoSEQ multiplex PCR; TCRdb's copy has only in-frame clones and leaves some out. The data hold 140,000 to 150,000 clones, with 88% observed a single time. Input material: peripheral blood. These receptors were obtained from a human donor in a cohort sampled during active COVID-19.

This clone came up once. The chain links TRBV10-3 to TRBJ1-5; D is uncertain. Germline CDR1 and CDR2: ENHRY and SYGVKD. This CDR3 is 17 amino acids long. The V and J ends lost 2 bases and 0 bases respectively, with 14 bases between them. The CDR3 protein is CAISEERGILSNQPQHF. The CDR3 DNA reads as TGTGCCATCAGTGAGGAGAGAGGGATCCTTAGCAATCAGCCCCAGCATTTT.

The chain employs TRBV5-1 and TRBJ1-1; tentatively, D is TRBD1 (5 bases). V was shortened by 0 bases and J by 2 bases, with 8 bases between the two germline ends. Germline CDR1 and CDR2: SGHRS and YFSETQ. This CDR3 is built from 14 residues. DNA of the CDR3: TGCGCCAGCAGCTTGGAAGGGGCTAACACTGAAGCTTTCTTT. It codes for CASSLEGANTEAFF. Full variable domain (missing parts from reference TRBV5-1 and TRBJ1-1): KAGVTQTPRYLIKTRGQQVTLSCSPISGHRSVSWYQQTPGQGLQFLFEYFSETQRNKGNFPGRFSGRQFSNSRSEMNVSTLELGDSALYLCASSLEGANTEAFFGQGTRLTVV.

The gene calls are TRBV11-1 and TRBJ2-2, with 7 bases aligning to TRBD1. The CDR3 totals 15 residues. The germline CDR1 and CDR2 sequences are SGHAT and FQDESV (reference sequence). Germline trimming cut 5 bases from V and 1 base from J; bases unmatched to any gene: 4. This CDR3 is CASSQRQGNTGELFF. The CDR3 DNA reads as TGTGCCAGCAGCCAAAGACAGGGGAACACCGGGGAGCTGTTTTTT. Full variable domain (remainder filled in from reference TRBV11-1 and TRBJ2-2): EAEVAQSPRYKITEKSQAVAFWCDPISGHATLYWYRQILGQGPELLVQFQDESVVDDSQLPKDRFSAERLKGVDSTLKIQPAELGDSAMYLCASSQRQGNTGELFFGEGSRLTVL.

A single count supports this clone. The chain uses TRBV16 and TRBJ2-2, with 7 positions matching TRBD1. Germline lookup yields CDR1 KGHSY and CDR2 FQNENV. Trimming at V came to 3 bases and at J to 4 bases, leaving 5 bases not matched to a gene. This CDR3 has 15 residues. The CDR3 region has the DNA TGTGCCAGCAGCCAGACAGGGATGGGCACCGGGGAGCTGTTTTTT. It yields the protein CASSQTGMGTGELFF.

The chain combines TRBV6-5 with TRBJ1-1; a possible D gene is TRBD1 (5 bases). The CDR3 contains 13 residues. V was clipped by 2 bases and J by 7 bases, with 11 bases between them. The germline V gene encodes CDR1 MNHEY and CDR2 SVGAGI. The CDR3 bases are TGTGCCAGCAGTTACGATAGGGGAATTGAAGCTTTCTTT. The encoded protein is CASSYDRGIEAFF.

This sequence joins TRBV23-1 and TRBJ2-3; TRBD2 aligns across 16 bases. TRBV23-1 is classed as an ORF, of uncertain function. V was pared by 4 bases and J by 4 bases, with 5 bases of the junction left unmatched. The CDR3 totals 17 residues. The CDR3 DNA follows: TGCGCCAGCAGTCTGGGACTAGCGGGAGGGCCGCCAGATACGCAGTATTTT. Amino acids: CASSLGLAGGPPDTQYF.

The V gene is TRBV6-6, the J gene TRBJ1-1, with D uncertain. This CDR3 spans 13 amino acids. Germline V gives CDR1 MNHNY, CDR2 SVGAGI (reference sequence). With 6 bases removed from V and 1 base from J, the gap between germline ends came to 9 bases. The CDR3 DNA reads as TGTGCCAGCAGGCTGATCGGGAACACTGAAGCTTTCTTT. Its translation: CASRLIGNTEAFF.

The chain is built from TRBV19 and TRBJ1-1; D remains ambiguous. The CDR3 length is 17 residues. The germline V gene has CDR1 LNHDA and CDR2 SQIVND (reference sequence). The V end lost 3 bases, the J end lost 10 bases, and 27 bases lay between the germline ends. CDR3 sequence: CASSMGHDVATSGGAFF. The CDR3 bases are TGTGCCAGTAGTATGGGCCACGATGTTGCGACAAGCGGCGGAGCTTTCTTT.

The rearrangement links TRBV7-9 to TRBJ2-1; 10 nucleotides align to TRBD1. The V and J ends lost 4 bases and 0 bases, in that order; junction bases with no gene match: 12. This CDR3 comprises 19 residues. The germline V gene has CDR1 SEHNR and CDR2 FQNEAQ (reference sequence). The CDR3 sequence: CASSSIKGQGLSSYNEQFF. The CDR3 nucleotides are TGTGCCAGCAGCTCAATAAAGGGACAGGGGTTAAGCTCCTACAATGAGCAGTTCTTC.

The CDR3 region is CASSLGLAGQYF. CDR3 nucleotide sequence: TGTGCCAGCAGCCTGGGACTAGCCGGGCAGTACTTC. This chain links TRBV7-8 with TRBJ2-7; 9 bases agree with TRBD2. Germline CDR1 reads SGHVS; CDR2 reads FQNEAQ. The CDR3 has 12 amino acids. Unmatched junction bases numbered 5, after V lost 5 bases and J lost 9 bases.

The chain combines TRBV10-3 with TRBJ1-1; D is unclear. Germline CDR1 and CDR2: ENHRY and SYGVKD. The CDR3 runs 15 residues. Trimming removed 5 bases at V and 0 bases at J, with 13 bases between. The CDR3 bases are TGTGCCATCAGTTTTTCGGACGGGATGAACACTGAAGCTTTCTTT. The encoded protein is CAISFSDGMNTEAFF.

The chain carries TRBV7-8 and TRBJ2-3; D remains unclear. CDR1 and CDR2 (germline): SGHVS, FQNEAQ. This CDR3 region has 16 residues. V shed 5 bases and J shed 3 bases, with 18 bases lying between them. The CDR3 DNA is TGTGCCAGCAGCCGAGCACACCCAGCGCTAACAGATACGCAGTATTTT. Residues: CASSRAHPALTDTQYF.

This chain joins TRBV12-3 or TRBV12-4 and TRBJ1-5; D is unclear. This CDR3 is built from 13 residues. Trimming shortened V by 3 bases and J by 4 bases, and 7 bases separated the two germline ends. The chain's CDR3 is CASSFSKNQPQHF. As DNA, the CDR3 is TGTGCCAGCAGTTTTTCCAAAAATCAGCCCCAGCATTTT.

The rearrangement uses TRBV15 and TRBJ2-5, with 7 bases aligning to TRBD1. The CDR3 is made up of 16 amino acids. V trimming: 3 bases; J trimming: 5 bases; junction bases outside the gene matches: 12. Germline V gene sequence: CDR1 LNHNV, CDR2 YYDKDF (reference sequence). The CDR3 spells CATSSLPGTAKETQYF. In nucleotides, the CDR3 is TGTGCCACCAGCAGCCTTCCGGGGACAGCTAAGGAGACCCAGTACTTC.

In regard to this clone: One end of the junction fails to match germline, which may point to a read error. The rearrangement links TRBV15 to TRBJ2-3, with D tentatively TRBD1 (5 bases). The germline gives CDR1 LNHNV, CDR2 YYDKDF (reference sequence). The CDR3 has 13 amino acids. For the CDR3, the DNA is TGTGCGACCAGGGCCCTCGGCACAGATACGCAGTATTTT. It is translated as CATRALGTDTQYF.

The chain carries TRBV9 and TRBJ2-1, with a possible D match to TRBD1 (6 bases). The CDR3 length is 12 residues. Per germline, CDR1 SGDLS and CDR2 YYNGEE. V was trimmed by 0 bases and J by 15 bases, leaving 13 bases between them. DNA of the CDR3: TGTGCCAGCAGCGTAGGGGGGCATCCGCGGTTCTTC. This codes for CASSVGGHPRFF.

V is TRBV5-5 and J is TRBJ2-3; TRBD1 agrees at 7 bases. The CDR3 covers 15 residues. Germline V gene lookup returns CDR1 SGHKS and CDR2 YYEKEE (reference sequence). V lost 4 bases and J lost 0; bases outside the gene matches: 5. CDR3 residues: CASSPDRSSTDTQYF. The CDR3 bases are TGTGCCAGCAGCCCGGACAGGTCTAGCACAGATACGCAGTATTTT.

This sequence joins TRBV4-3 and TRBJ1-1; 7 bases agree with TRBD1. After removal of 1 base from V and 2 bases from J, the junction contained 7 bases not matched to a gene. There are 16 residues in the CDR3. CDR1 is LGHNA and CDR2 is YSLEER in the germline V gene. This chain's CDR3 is CASSQGKGAGNTEAFF. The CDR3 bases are TGCGCCAGCAGCCAAGGTAAGGGGGCAGGAAACACTGAAGCTTTCTTT.

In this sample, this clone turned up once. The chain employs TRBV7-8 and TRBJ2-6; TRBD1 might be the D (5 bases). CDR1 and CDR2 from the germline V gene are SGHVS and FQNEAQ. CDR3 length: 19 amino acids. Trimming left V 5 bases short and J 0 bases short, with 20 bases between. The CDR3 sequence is CASSPLGPSDSSGANVLTF. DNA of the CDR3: TGTGCCAGCAGCCCCTTGGGCCCCTCTGACAGCTCTGGGGCCAACGTCCTGACTTTC.